The sequence of this T cell receptor beta chain was determined in a study of CD8 T cells in ankylosing spondylitis. The CDR3 is 14 residues long. CDR1 and CDR2 from the germline V gene are SGHRS and YFSETQ. Trimming took off 4 bases at V and 3 bases at J, with 13 bases between the two ends. There are many counts of this clonotype. Its antigen is unidentified. A single record per CDR3 protein comes from TCRdb applying MiXCR to the 5' RACE reads. Seen here are more than 500,000 distinct CDR3 sequences, approximately 5% observed once, and the top ten hold roughly 3.5%. The study's findings and limits: According to the report, clones linked to the disease were significantly enriched in matched synovial fluid samples taken from ankylosing spondylitis patients. Blood from ankylosing spondylitis patients appeared to carry a characteristic roughly 8-variant TCR beta motif.

The origin of this receptor is a male donor with ankylosing spondylitis. Sequencing was carried out using blood, either unsorted or a sorted T cell fraction (not recorded which). This chain joins TRBV5-1 and TRBJ1-1; maybe TRBD1 (6 bases). The CDR3 nucleotides are TGCGCCAGCAGCCTGCGACAGGTGGACACTGAAGCTTTCTTT. This codes for CASSLRQVDTEAFF. The full variable domain, completed using reference TRBV5-1 and TRBJ1-1, is KAGVTQTPRYLIKTRGQQVTLSCSPISGHRSVSWYQQTPGQGLQFLFEYFSETQRNKGNFPGRFSGRQFSNSRSEMNVSTLELGDSALYLCASSLRQVDTEAFFGQGTRLTVV.